Following are 29 T cell receptor beta chains from one sample sequenced in a study of T cell repertoires in cytomegalovirus infection. These receptors have no identified antigens. TCRdb re-called the reads with MiXCR, one entry per CDR3 protein. Here the sample spans 450,000 to 600,000 distinct CDR3 sequences, about two fifths being singletons. The starting material was cultured PBMCs, obtained from culture after CMV antigen stimulation. These receptor sequences come from a human donor in good health (CMV status not recorded). Some clones in this sample may be carry-over from other donors' samples.

The V gene is TRBV7-9, the J gene TRBJ2-3; D unclear. This CDR3 spans 17 amino acids. Germline CDR1 reads SEHNR; CDR2 reads FQNEAQ (reference sequence). The germline V and J ends were trimmed by 2 bases and 2 bases, with 17 bases remaining between them. The CDR3 sequence is CASSLWGGPELTDTQYF. DNA for the CDR3: TGTGCCAGCAGCTTATGGGGTGGTCCCGAACTCACAGATACGCAGTATTTT.

The rearrangement joins TRBV6-2 or TRBV6-3 to TRBJ2-2; 7 bases agree with TRBD1. Germline CDR1 reads MNHEY; CDR2 reads SVGEGT. The CDR3 has 17 amino acids. J was trimmed by 8 bases and V by 5 bases; bases with no gene match: 17. The CDR3 coding sequence is TGTGCCAGCAGTGCGACAGGGAAACCCTTAGTCGGGGGGGAGCTGTTTTTT. Its translation is CASSATGKPLVGGELFF.

The chain employs TRBV19 and TRBJ1-6, with D possibly matching TRBD1 (6 bases). V lost 7 bases to trimming and J lost 11 bases, with 21 bases between them. CDR1 is LNHDA and CDR2 is SQIVND in the germline V gene (reference sequence). There are 15 residues in the CDR3. CDR3 loop: CASKPRGLGHTPLHF. The CDR3 nucleotides are TGTGCCAGTAAACCCCGGGGGCTTGGCCATACACCCCTCCACTTT.

In regard to this clonotype: At one boundary the junction diverges from the germline segment, which might be a read error. This chain joins TRBV5-3 and TRBJ1-2; 7 nucleotides align to TRBD1. TRBV5-3 counts as an open reading frame of uncertain function. The CDR3 consists of 14 residues. The CDR3 loop reads CASSLQGVAPGYTF. CDR3 DNA: TGTGCCAGCAGCTTGCAGGGGGTTGCGCCCGGCTACACCTTC.

A few counts support this clonotype. V is TRBV7-2 and J is TRBJ1-2; D remains unclear. V lost 2 bases to trimming and J lost 3 bases, with 7 bases between them. Germline CDR1 and CDR2: SGHTA and FQGNSA. The CDR3 contains 13 residues. The CDR3 sequence: CASSLLNDYGYTF. The CDR3 nucleotides read TGTGCCAGCAGCTTATTGAACGACTATGGCTACACCTTC.

This clonotype showed up just a few times. J is TRBJ1-3 and V is TRBV18; unclear D gene. The CDR3 runs 16 residues. Germline-derived CDR1 and CDR2 are KGHSH and LQKENI. Trimming removed 3 bases from V and 0 bases from J, with 12 bases in between. DNA of the CDR3: TGTGCCAGCTCACCGATTGGAGATTCCTCTGGAAACACCATATATTTT. This encodes CASSPIGDSSGNTIYF.

The gene calls are TRBV28 and TRBJ1-5; no firm D call. Per germline, CDR1 MDHEN and CDR2 SYDVKM. The CDR3 has 15 residues. Deletions cut 2 bases from V and 0 bases from J, with 8 bases between. Here the CDR3 reads CASSLGANSNQPQHF. The CDR3 DNA sequence: TGTGCCAGCAGTTTAGGTGCAAATAGCAATCAGCCCCAGCATTTT. Variable domain in full (rest from reference TRBV28 and TRBJ1-5): DVKVTQSSRYLVKRTGEKVFLECVQDMDHENMFWYRQDPGLGLRLIYFSYDVKMKEKGDIPEGYSVSREKKERFSLILESASTNQTSMYLCASSLGANSNQPQHFGDGTRLSIL.

This chain uses TRBV7-6 with TRBJ2-3; D not certain. The CDR3 runs 15 residues. The V gene lost 5 bases and the J gene lost 6 bases, with 18 bases spanning the gap. Germline CDR1 and CDR2: SGHVS and FNYEAQ. The CDR3 loop is CASSRTGPLSDTQYF. CDR3 coding DNA: TGTGCCAGCAGCCGGACCGGGCCTCTGTCCGATACGCAGTATTTT.

This clonotype turned up a few times. This chain joins TRBV12-3 or TRBV12-4 and TRBJ1-6, with D uncertain. Between the trimmed V and J ends, which lost 7 bases and 7 bases, there was a span of 23 bases. The CDR3 has 17 amino acids. The CDR3: CASTTTKAGSWNSPLHF. The CDR3 DNA sequence: TGTGCCAGCACCACAACAAAAGCGGGGTCGTGGAATTCACCCCTCCACTTT.

This clonotype has more than one count but fewer than ten. The chain has TRBV19 and TRBJ1-1; no firm D call. Per the germline V gene, CDR1 is LNHDA and CDR2 is SQIVND (reference sequence). V was cut by 5 bases and J by 0 bases, with 16 bases left in between. This CDR3 region has 16 residues. CDR3 in amino acids: CASSLGMGSMNTEAFF. The DNA for the CDR3 is TGTGCCAGTAGTCTGGGTATGGGCAGCATGAACACTGAAGCTTTCTTT.

This clonotype was detected a few times. The chain combines TRBV7-9 with TRBJ2-1; 7 nucleotides agree with TRBD1. The CDR3 covers 15 residues. Germline-derived CDR1 and CDR2 are SEHNR and FQNEAQ (reference sequence). Losses at the gene ends were 4 bases for V and 6 bases for J; bases not matched to a gene: 9. The CDR3 DNA reads as TGTGCCAGCAGCTCCATTAAACAGGGGATCAATGAGCAGTTCTTC. It is translated as CASSSIKQGINEQFF.

A few counts support this clonotype. The chain has TRBV12-3 or TRBV12-4 and TRBJ1-5, with D possibly TRBD1 on 5 matching bases. V dropped 7 bases and J dropped 0 bases, with 25 bases sitting between them. This CDR3 spans 19 amino acids. CDR3 bases: TGTGCCAGCAAACTTGGGATGGGGCAGCAAACAAATAGCAATCAGCCCCAGCATTTT. Amino acid sequence: CASKLGMGQQTNSNQPQHF.

This clonotype has only a few counts. The chain employs TRBV12-3 or TRBV12-4 and TRBJ2-2, with D unresolved. The CDR3 runs to 14 residues. The V end lost 5 bases, the J end lost 7 bases, and 14 bases lay between the germline ends. CDR3 coding DNA: TGTGCCAGCAGTCTCCCTTTTGGGGACGGGGAGCTGTTTTTT. Translated: CASSLPFGDGELFF.

The gene calls are TRBV7-4 and TRBJ2-1; D might be TRBD2 (5 bases). V was shortened by 5 bases and J by 7 bases, with 12 bases between the two germline ends. This CDR3 spans 13 amino acids. The germline V gene encodes CDR1 SGHVT and CDR2 SQSDAQ. In DNA, the CDR3 is TGTGCCAGCAGCCGCCGGACGGGGAATGAGCAGTTCTTC. Protein product: CASSRRTGNEQFF.

The V and J genes are TRBV6-1 and TRBJ2-5, with 10 positions matching TRBD1. V was pared by 6 bases and J by 4 bases, with 8 bases of the junction left unmatched. The CDR3 length is 15 residues. Germline V gene data show CDR1 as MNHNS and CDR2 as SASEGT. The CDR3 DNA follows: TGTGCCAGCAGAGGTGGACAGGGGGATGGAGAGACCCAGTACTTC. It specifies CASRGGQGDGETQYF.

The V gene is TRBV12-3 or TRBV12-4, the J gene TRBJ1-6; possible D gene TRBD1, 6 bases. CDR3 length equals 14 residues. V was shortened by 5 bases and J by 10 bases, with 15 bases between the two germline ends. DNA of the CDR3: TGTGCCAGCAGTACAACAGGGAGTAGGTCACCCCTCCACTTT. It codes for CASSTTGSRSPLHF.

This CDR3 reads CSVLGGTQYF. The CDR3 nucleotides read TGCAGCGTCCTTGGGGGGACCCAGTACTTC. This rearrangement joins TRBV20-1 to TRBJ2-5; D may match TRBD1 or TRBD2 (5 bases each). CDR1 and CDR2 (germline): DFQATT, SNEGSKA (reference sequence). This CDR3 has 10 residues.

This clonotype occurred a few times. The CDR3 DNA reads TGCGCCAGCAGCCTTGGGGCAGAGCAGTACTTC. Translation: CASSLGAEQYF. The chain carries TRBV4-1 and TRBJ2-7; tentative D call: TRBD1 (5 bases). The CDR3 has 11 amino acids. Trimming took 4 bases from V and 7 from J, leaving 8 bases between them. Germline V gene lookup returns CDR1 MGHRA and CDR2 YSYEKL.

The V and J genes are TRBV10-3 and TRBJ2-2; tentative D call: TRBD1 (5 bases). The V gene lost 6 bases and the J gene lost 7 bases, with 15 bases spanning the gap. This CDR3 contains 14 residues. The germline gives CDR1 ENHRY, CDR2 SYGVKD. The CDR3, as DNA: TGTGCCATCAGCGACGGACACGGTGGCGGGGAGCTGTTTTTT. It translates to CAISDGHGGGELFF.

This clonotype has a handful of counts. The gene calls are TRBV11-2 and TRBJ2-7; 8 bases match TRBD2. Germline CDR1 and CDR2: SGHAT and FQNNGV. The CDR3 extends over 14 amino acids. Trimming removed 4 bases from V and 5 bases from J; junction bases left unmatched: 7. CDR3 residues: CASSSIAGNNEQYF. The CDR3, as DNA: TGTGCCAGCAGCTCCATAGCGGGAAACAACGAGCAGTACTTC.

This clonotype was counted a few times. The gene calls are TRBV7-2 and TRBJ2-5; D is possibly TRBD1 or TRBD2 (5 bases each). The CDR3 contains 12 residues. Trimming cost V 0 bases and J 9 bases, with 8 bases left between them. Germline-derived CDR1 and CDR2 are SGHTA and FQGNSA. The DNA for the CDR3 is TGTGCCAGCAGCTTAGCGCTGGGGGCCCAGTACTTC. Amino acids: CASSLALGAQYF.

This clonotype was counted between two and nine times. The rearrangement uses TRBV12-3 or TRBV12-4 and TRBJ2-3, with 7 bases aligning to TRBD2. With V trimmed by 3 bases and J by 7 bases, 13 bases remained unmatched. This CDR3 has 16 residues. The CDR3 coding sequence is TGTGCCAGCAGTTTTTTGGCTAGCGGACGGGTGAATACGCAGTATTTT. Translated: CASSFLASGRVNTQYF.

This clonotype was counted a single time. The rearrangement uses TRBV7-9 and TRBJ2-7; D possibly corresponds to TRBD2 (6 bases). The V gene lost 1 base and the J gene lost 0 bases, with 19 bases spanning the gap. From germline, CDR1 is SEHNR and CDR2 FQNEAQ (reference sequence). This CDR3 is 18 amino acids long. The DNA for the CDR3 is TGTGCCAGCAGCTTAGAGGTGGGGACTTCGTATAGCTCCTACGAGCAGTACTTC. Protein product: CASSLEVGTSYSSYEQYF.

This clonotype has only a few counts. This chain joins TRBV7-6 and TRBJ1-1, with 8 bases identical to TRBD1. The CDR3 is made up of 13 amino acids. J was trimmed by 4 bases and V by 6 bases; bases with no gene match: 4. CDR1 is SGHVS, CDR2 FNYEAQ, per germline. CDR3 coding DNA: TGTGCCAGCAGACCAACAGGGGGCACTGAAGCTTTCTTT. Translated, it gives CASRPTGGTEAFF. The complete variable domain, with remaining parts taken from reference TRBV7-6 and TRBJ1-1, reads GAGVSQSPRYKVTKRGQDVALRCDPISGHVSLYWYRQALGQGPEFLTYFNYEAQQDKSGLPNDRFSAERPEGSISTLTIQRTEQRDSAMYRCASRPTGGTEAFFGQGTRLTVV.

This clonotype was recorded a few times. The gene calls are TRBV7-9 and TRBJ1-3; no clear D gene. The V end was cut by 2 bases, the J end by 5 bases, with 7 bases between. The CDR3 runs to 13 residues. Germline V lookup: CDR1 SEHNR, CDR2 FQNEAQ (reference sequence). The DNA of the CDR3 is TGTGCCAGCAGCTTACCAGAGCGAAACACCATATATTTT. Translated, it gives CASSLPERNTIYF. The variable domain in full, completed from reference TRBV7-9 and TRBJ1-3, reads DTGVSQNPRHKITKRGQNVTFRCDPISEHNRLYWYRQTLGQGPEFLTYFQNEAQLEKSRLLSDRFSAERPKGSFSTLEIQRTEQGDSAMYLCASSLPERNTIYFGEGSWLTVV.

This clonotype has more than one count but fewer than ten. The V gene is TRBV7-2, the J gene TRBJ2-1, with TRBD1 matching 9 bases. Germline V gives CDR1 SGHTA, CDR2 FQGNSA. Trimming at V came to 3 bases and at J to 16 bases, leaving 7 bases not matched to a gene. This CDR3 has 12 residues. CDR3 sequence reads: CASSFPGQGLFF. CDR3 nucleotide sequence: TGTGCCAGCAGCTTCCCGGGACAGGGTCTATTCTTC.

This clonotype occurred a few times. The chain uses TRBV11-2 and TRBJ2-5; D perhaps matches TRBD2 (5 bases). The length of the CDR3 is 16 residues. Trimming took off 5 bases at V and 1 base at J, with 17 bases between the two ends. Germline V gene lookup returns CDR1 SGHAT and CDR2 FQNNGV. In nucleotides, the CDR3 is TGTGCCAGCAGCCCGACGACCTACCGGGGCCAAGAGACCCAGTACTTC. It translates to CASSPTTYRGQETQYF.

This clonotype was detected ten times or more. CDR3 region: CASSFVSTSYEQYF. In DNA form, the CDR3 reads TGTGCCAGCAGCTTCGTATCTACCAGCTACGAGCAGTACTTC. The chain combines TRBV7-2 with TRBJ2-7; D gene ambiguous. This CDR3 has 14 amino acids. Trimming removed 3 bases from V and 3 bases from J, with 12 bases in between. Per germline, CDR1 SGHTA and CDR2 FQGNSA.

The chain couples TRBV7-4 to TRBJ2-1, with TRBD2 matching over 9 bases. V shed 4 bases, J shed 13 bases, and the junction held 17 bases outside the gene matches. This CDR3 is 16 amino acids long. Germline V gene data show CDR1 as SGHVT and CDR2 as SQSDAQ. The CDR3 bases are TGTGCCAGCAGCTCGCCTGGGCGGGAGGGTCCTCAAGGTCAGTTCTTC. It encodes CASSSPGREGPQGQFF.